This T cell receptor (beta chain) was observed in a study of cytomegalovirus exposure and HLA in healthy donors. Amplification used 60 Vbeta primers and 13 Jbeta primers. Data came from immunoSEQ multiplex PCR; TCRdb stores just in-frame clones and leaves some out. The data contain 220,000 or so clones, about 70% of them singletons. Sequencing was performed on PBMCs. This TCR came from a woman aged 25-40 years in good health and CMV-seronegative.

CDR3 sequence (DNA): TGCGCCAGCAGCTTCGATAGGACTAGCGGGAGGTACGAGCAGTACTTC. Protein: CASSFDRTSGRYEQYF. This sequence joins TRBV5-1 and TRBJ2-7; 14 bases are a match to TRBD2. The CDR3 runs to 16 residues. Trimming removed 2 bases from V and 4 bases from J; junction bases left unmatched: 5. Germline-derived CDR1 and CDR2 are SGHRS and YFSETQ.